One sample yielded the 25 T cell receptor beta chains listed below, sequenced in a study of glioma-infiltrating T cells. Using RNA template, CDR3s of TCR alpha and beta were amplified with iRepertoire arm-PCR. TCRdb independently ran MiXCR on the multiplex PCR reads; one entry per CDR3 protein. The table records about 110,000 distinct CDR3 sequences, approximately 26% of them present only once. Sequencing input: glioma tissue, nonneoplastic brain tissue, or PBMCs (not recorded which). The receptors shown here come from a human donor with low-grade glioma or glioblastoma, undergoing nonglioma brain surgery, or in good health (not recorded which).

As regards this clonotype: A much larger clone lies a single base off, so this may be a read error. The chain links TRBV7-9 to TRBJ1-6; D remains unclear. Between the trimmed V and J ends, which lost 6 bases and 3 bases, there was a span of 12 bases. This CDR3 has 15 amino acids. Germline loops: CDR1 SEHNR, CDR2 FQNEAQ (reference sequence). CDR3 sequence reads: CASSQQSFYNSPLHF. CDR3 nucleotide sequence: TGTGCCAGCAGTCAACAGAGCTTCTATAATTCACCCCTCCACTTT.

This chain connects TRBV12-3 or TRBV12-4 to TRBJ2-7; D uncertain. This CDR3 has 13 residues. The V end lost 1 base, the J end lost 6 bases, and 10 bases lay between the germline ends. The CDR3 sequence is CASSLVPSSEQYF. CDR3 in DNA: TGTGCCAGCAGTTTAGTCCCTAGTTCCGAGCAGTACTTC.

The chain recombines TRBV11-2 with TRBJ1-1; 7 bases fit TRBD1. V was pared by 7 bases and J by 6 bases, with 8 bases of the junction left unmatched. The CDR3 sequence is 13 residues long. CDR1 SGHAT and CDR2 FQNNGV come from the germline V gene. CDR3 loop: CASIDRAGAEAFF. The CDR3 DNA is TGTGCCAGCATTGACAGGGCGGGCGCTGAAGCTTTCTTT.

A remark on this clonotype: An end of the junction differs from the germline gene, which may be a read error. The gene calls are TRBV7-2 and TRBJ1-1, with no clear D. The CDR3 contains 15 residues. Germline loops: CDR1 SGHTA, CDR2 FQGNSA. The CDR3 coding sequence is TGTGCCAGCAGCTCATATGCCTGGGAGAACACTAAAGCTTTCTTT. It is translated as CASSSYAWENTKAFF.

This clonotype was observed many times. This CDR3 is CASSEAFSGSADTQYF. The CDR3 nucleotides read TGCGCCAGCAGCGAAGCTTTTAGCGGGAGCGCAGATACGCAGTATTTT. The chain has TRBV5-1 and TRBJ2-3, with 9 bases fitting TRBD2. V was clipped by 4 bases and J by 4 bases; unmatched bases: 10. Germline V gene lookup returns CDR1 SGHRS and CDR2 YFSETQ. This CDR3 is built from 16 residues. The variable domain in full, completed from reference TRBV5-1 and TRBJ2-3, reads KAGVTQTPRYLIKTRGQQVTLSCSPISGHRSVSWYQQTPGQGLQFLFEYFSETQRNKGNFPGRFSGRQFSNSRSEMNVSTLELGDSALYLCASSEAFSGSADTQYFGPGTRLTVL.

The rearrangement uses TRBV7-9 and TRBJ2-5; possibly TRBD2 for D (6 bases). The CDR3 loop spans 14 amino acids. Germline V gene sequence: CDR1 SEHNR, CDR2 FQNEAQ (reference sequence). With 5 bases removed from V and 2 bases from J, the gap between germline ends came to 12 bases. The CDR3 sequence: CASSHPGLQETQYF. The DNA for the CDR3 is TGTGCCAGCAGCCATCCGGGACTGCAAGAGACCCAGTACTTC. Full variable domain (missing parts from reference TRBV7-9 and TRBJ2-5): DTGVSQNPRHKITKRGQNVTFRCDPISEHNRLYWYRQTLGQGPEFLTYFQNEAQLEKSRLLSDRFSAERPKGSFSTLEIQRTEQGDSAMYLCASSHPGLQETQYFGPGTRLLVL.

There are many counts of this clonotype. V and J are TRBV20-1 and TRBJ2-7, with a tentative D call TRBD2 (6 bases). The CDR3 has 14 residues. CDR1 is DFQATT, CDR2 SNEGSKA, per germline (reference sequence). V was cut by 4 bases and J by 0 bases, with 13 bases left in between. In nucleotides, the CDR3 is TGCAGTGCTATTTACTACGGGAGCTCCTACGAGCAGTACTTC. This gives the protein CSAIYYGSSYEQYF.

The chain links TRBV7-2 to TRBJ2-3; 8 bases are shared with TRBD1. CDR3 length: 17 residues. The germline V gene encodes CDR1 SGHTA and CDR2 FQGNSA. J was trimmed by 3 bases and V by 3 bases; bases with no gene match: 11. CDR3 loop: CASSLKGPTGGTDTQYF. For the CDR3, the DNA is TGTGCCAGCAGCTTGAAAGGGCCTACAGGGGGGACAGATACGCAGTATTTT. The complete variable domain, with remaining parts taken from reference TRBV7-2 and TRBJ2-3, reads GAGVSQSPSNKVTEKGKDVELRCDPISGHTALYWYRQSLGQGLEFLIYFQGNSAPDKSGLPSDRFSAERTGGSVSTLTIQRTQQEDSAVYLCASSLKGPTGGTDTQYFGPGTRLTVL.

Note on this clonotype: One end of the junction varies from germline; a read error may be responsible. This rearrangement joins TRBV6-6 to TRBJ1-1, with D hard to call. The length of the CDR3 is 12 residues. Germline V gene lookup returns CDR1 MNHNY and CDR2 SVGAGI (reference sequence). As DNA, the CDR3 is TGTGCCAGCAGTTACAGTCCCCGGATAGCTTCCTTT. It is translated as CASSYSPRIASF.

Ten or more counts support this clonotype. The chain uses TRBV5-1 and TRBJ2-1; no firm D call. V was pared by 0 bases and J by 6 bases, with 7 bases between. There are 13 residues in the CDR3. Germline V gives CDR1 SGHRS, CDR2 YFSETQ. Here the CDR3 reads CASSLDSVNEQFF. CDR3 coding DNA: TGCGCCAGCAGCTTGGACAGCGTCAATGAGCAGTTCTTC.

This clonotype was detected only a few times. The chain joins TRBV19 to TRBJ2-4; 9 positions agree with TRBD1. The CDR3 has 15 residues. J lost 9 bases, V lost 10 bases, and 16 bases had no gene match. CDR1 LNHDA and CDR2 SQIVND come from the germline V gene (reference sequence). The CDR3 sequence: CATSTTGTGIGIQYF. CDR3 DNA sequence: TGTGCCACCTCGACCACCGGGACAGGGATTGGCATTCAGTACTTC.

This clonotype was recorded at least ten times. The chain has TRBV7-2 and TRBJ1-1; no firm D call. CDR3 size: 13 residues. CDR1 SGHTA and CDR2 FQGNSA come from the germline V gene. V lost 4 bases and J lost 2, with 8 bases in between. Here the CDR3 DNA reads TGTGCCAGCAGCTCAGGACCTAACACTGAAGCTTTCTTT. It is translated as CASSSGPNTEAFF.

This clonotype was observed at least ten times. This rearrangement joins TRBV18 to TRBJ2-3, with D possibly matching TRBD2 (7 bases). The CDR3 runs to 14 residues. The germline CDR1 and CDR2 sequences are KGHSH and LQKENI. V was shortened by 5 bases and J by 0 bases, with 9 bases between the two germline ends. The CDR3 sequence: CASSAGASTDTQYF. The CDR3, as DNA: TGTGCCAGCTCAGCGGGGGCAAGCACAGATACGCAGTATTTT.

The chain uses TRBV4-2 and TRBJ1-3, with D hard to call. CDR3 size: 16 residues. The V end lost 4 bases, the J end lost 2 bases, and 15 bases lay between the germline ends. Germline CDR1 LGHNA, CDR2 YNFKEQ. CDR3 nucleotide sequence: TGTGCCAGCAGCCGGGCGGGGATTGGGGCTGGAAACACCATATATTTT. Translating it yields CASSRAGIGAGNTIYF.

In its sample, this clonotype was seen many times. The gene calls are TRBV4-3 and TRBJ1-1; D gene uncertain. This CDR3 is 14 amino acids long. Germline V gene data show CDR1 as LGHNA and CDR2 as YSLEER. V dropped 2 bases and J dropped 1 base, with 8 bases sitting between them. The chain's CDR3 is CASSQWSSNTEAFF. The CDR3 region has the DNA TGCGCCAGCAGCCAATGGTCTTCGAACACTGAAGCTTTCTTT.

This clonotype was observed at least ten times. This chain uses TRBV20-1 with TRBJ1-5, with D possibly TRBD1 on 5 matching bases. Looked up from germline, CDR1 is DFQATT and CDR2 is SNEGSKA (reference sequence). The length of the CDR3 is 14 residues. V was clipped by 7 bases and J by 7 bases, with 20 bases between them. Here the CDR3 DNA reads TGCAGTGGTCGAGAAGGGGCTCGAGGGCAGCCCCAGCATTTT. Protein product: CSGREGARGQPQHF.

With regard to this clonotype: A read error is possible here, since a much larger clone lies one base away. This chain joins TRBV29-1 and TRBJ2-1, with 7 bases matching TRBD2. The CDR3 loop spans 15 amino acids. Germline V gene lookup returns CDR1 SQVTM and CDR2 ANQGSEA. V dropped 3 bases and J dropped 7; count of bases not matched to a gene: 12. CDR3 sequence (DNA): TGCAGCGTTGAGGTACTAGCGTGGTTTGGAAATGAGCAGTTCTTC. Its translation is CSVEVLAWFGNEQFF.

This clonotype came up a few times. J is TRBJ2-1 and V is TRBV4-3; TRBD2 matches at 9 bases. The junction had 7 bases not matched to a gene; V was cut back by 0 bases and J by 7 bases. Germline CDR1 reads LGHNA; CDR2 reads YSLEER. The CDR3 extends over 16 amino acids. CDR3 residues: CASSQDPAGGPNEQFF. CDR3 coding DNA: TGCGCCAGCAGCCAAGATCCGGCGGGAGGGCCGAATGAGCAGTTCTTC.

This clonotype has at least ten counts. The gene calls are TRBV4-2 and TRBJ1-6; D may be TRBD1 (6 bases). Germline CDR1 is LGHNA and CDR2 is YNFKEQ. The length of the CDR3 is 15 residues. The germline V and J ends were trimmed by 1 base and 8 bases, with 12 bases remaining between them. CDR3: CASSQGRQVDSPLHF. CDR3 DNA sequence: TGTGCCAGCAGCCAAGGTCGACAGGTGGATTCACCCCTCCACTTT.

This clonotype came up many times. The V and J genes are TRBV29-1 and TRBJ2-3; the D is unclear. Trimming took 7 bases from V and 1 from J, leaving 12 bases between them. Looked up from germline, CDR1 is SQVTM and CDR2 is ANQGSEA. This CDR3 contains 13 residues. CDR3 region: CSARVGGTDTQYF. CDR3 nucleotide sequence: TGCAGCGCAAGGGTCGGTGGCACAGATACGCAGTATTTT.

The V call is TRBV12-3 or TRBV12-4, the J call TRBJ2-5; D possibly corresponds to TRBD2 (5 bases). V lost 4 bases and J lost 1, with 10 bases in between. This CDR3 is 14 amino acids long. CDR3 in DNA: TGTGCCAGCAGTTCTCTAGCCCTCCAAGAGACCCAGTACTTC. This translates into CASSSLALQETQYF.

The chain carries TRBV29-1 and TRBJ2-3; D is unclear. V lost 4 bases, J lost 4 bases, and 9 bases lay in between. The CDR3 has 12 amino acids. Germline CDR1 is SQVTM and CDR2 is ANQGSEA. CDR3 sequence (DNA): TGCAGCGTTGTATCTGGGCCAGATACGCAGTATTTT. It is translated as CSVVSGPDTQYF.

V gene TRBV7-2 combines with J gene TRBJ2-7; D possibly corresponds to TRBD1 (6 bases). Germline CDR1 SGHTA, CDR2 FQGNSA. V dropped 1 base and J dropped 2 bases, with 12 bases sitting between them. The CDR3 spans 15 residues. DNA for the CDR3: TGTGCCAGCAGCTTAGAGGGGACATCTCCCTACGAGCAGTACTTC. The encoded protein is CASSLEGTSPYEQYF.

Remarks on this clonotype: A much larger clone lies a single base off, so this may be a read error. The V call is TRBV19, the J call TRBJ2-3, with a tentative D call TRBD2 (5 bases). The CDR3 length is 16 residues. CDR1 and CDR2 (germline): LNHDA, SQIVND (reference sequence). Trimming removed 7 bases at V and 0 bases at J, with 17 bases between. The DNA of the CDR3 is TGTGCCAGTACCACGCCCCACGGGAATAGCACAGATACGCAGTATTTT. Translating it yields CASTTPHGNSTDTQYF. The full variable domain, with the rest looked up from reference TRBV19 and TRBJ2-3, is DGGITQSPKYLFRKEGQNVTLSCEQNLNHDAMYWYRQDPGQGLRLIYYSQIVNDFQKGDIAEGYSVSREKKESFPLTVTSAQKNPTAFYLCASTTPHGNSTDTQYFGPGTRLTVL.

This clonotype was seen at least ten times. The chain employs TRBV18 and TRBJ2-3, with 12 bases lining up with TRBD2. With 6 bases clipped from V and 1 base from J, the junction kept 5 bases outside the gene matches. Germline assignment: CDR1 KGHSH and CDR2 LQKENI. The CDR3 extends over 16 amino acids. CDR3 region: CASSLRTSGGTDTQYF. The CDR3, as DNA: TGTGCCAGCTCTCTTCGGACTAGCGGGGGCACAGATACGCAGTATTTT. Full variable domain (rest looked up from reference TRBV18 and TRBJ2-3): NAGVMQNPRHLVRRRGQEARLRCSPMKGHSHVYWYRQLPEEGLKFMVYLQKENIIDESGMPKERFSAEFPKEGPSILRIQQVVRGDSAAYFCASSLRTSGGTDTQYFGPGTRLTVL.